The 10 T cell receptor beta chains below come from one sample, sequenced in a study of glioma-infiltrating T cells after dendritic cell vaccination. Stated time point: after dendritic cell vaccination, including at tumor progression/relapse. The repertoire was sequenced with immunoSEQ multiplex PCR; TCRdb's copy has only in-frame clones and lacks some. The data show tens of thousands of clones, with around 85% seen just once and approximately 15% held by the top ten. Specimen: blood, collected after dendritic cell vaccination. The receptors were sampled from a human donor with glioblastoma.

The V call is TRBV7-2, the J call TRBJ1-6; maybe TRBD1 (6 bases). This CDR3 comprises 14 residues. The germline CDR1 and CDR2 sequences are SGHTA and FQGNSA. V gave up 4 bases and J gave up 8 bases, with 12 bases separating them. The CDR3 here is CASSWTVRDSPLHF. CDR3 DNA sequence: TGTGCCAGCAGCTGGACAGTCCGAGATTCACCCCTCCACTTT.

The chain uses TRBV5-4 and TRBJ2-5; D ambiguous. The end of the DNA is better explained by TRBJ2-7, so the J call may be wrong. This CDR3 comprises 13 residues. Germline V gene lookup returns CDR1 SGHNT and CDR2 YYREEE (reference sequence). CDR3 in DNA: TGTGCCAGCAGCTTGTCGGAAAACTACGAGCAGTACTTC. It specifies CASSLSENYEQYF.

The chain links TRBV6-5 to TRBJ1-2; 8 nucleotides agree with TRBD1. Germline V gene data show CDR1 as MNHEY and CDR2 as SVGAGI. The CDR3 is 15 residues long. The trim removed 2 bases at V and 5 bases at J, leaving 7 bases unmatched. CDR3 region: CASSYALGQDYGYTF. The CDR3 DNA is TGTGCCAGCAGTTACGCATTGGGACAGGATTATGGCTACACCTTC.

The chain uses TRBV5-6 and TRBJ1-5; a possible D gene is TRBD1 (6 bases). Germline CDR1 SGHDT, CDR2 YYEEEE. V was clipped by 2 bases and J by 9 bases, with 21 bases between them. CDR3 size: 16 residues. The CDR3, as DNA: TGTGCCAGCAGCTTCTCAACGGGGGGGCGTCATTCGCCCCAGCATTTT. It is translated as CASSFSTGGRHSPQHF. The full variable domain, its missing parts supplied by reference TRBV5-6 and TRBJ1-5, is DAGVTQSPTHLIKTRGQQVTLRCSPKSGHDTVSWYQQALGQGPQFIFQYYEEEERQRGNFPDRFSGHQFPNYSSELNVNALLLGDSALYLCASSFSTGGRHSPQHFGDGTRLSIL.

The chain uses TRBV4-1 and TRBJ1-2; D is possibly TRBD1 (5 bases). CDR1 is MGHRA and CDR2 is YSYEKL in the germline V gene. This CDR3 has 14 amino acids. Trimming removed 0 bases at V and 6 bases at J, with 11 bases between. The CDR3 bases are TGCGCCAGCAGCCAAGATGGCGGGACCAATGGCTACACCTTC. It translates to CASSQDGGTNGYTF.

This chain uses TRBV29-1 with TRBJ1-1; 7 positions agree with TRBD1. Looked up from germline, CDR1 is SQVTM and CDR2 is ANQGSEA. J was trimmed by 5 bases and V by 5 bases; bases with no gene match: 5. CDR3 length: 12 amino acids. CDR3 region: CSVLQGDTEAFF. CDR3 nucleotides: TGCAGCGTTTTGCAGGGGGATACTGAAGCTTTCTTT.

This sequence joins TRBV12-5 and TRBJ1-2; 7 positions agree with TRBD1. Germline V gives CDR1 LGHNT, CDR2 FRNRAP. This CDR3 is built from 13 residues. V was pared by 2 bases and J by 3 bases, with 0 bases of the junction left unmatched. CDR3 in DNA: TGTGCTAGTGGTTTGACAGGGGACTATGGCTACACCTTC. Its translation: CASGLTGDYGYTF.

The genes are TRBV2 and TRBJ1-6, with 9 bases fitting TRBD1. Germline CDR1 and CDR2: SNHLY and FYNNEI. Trimming took 5 bases from V and 9 from J; bases not matched to a gene: 11. The CDR3 runs 16 residues. The CDR3, as DNA: TGTGCCAGCAGTTTAACAGGGGGCCCCCCCTCTTCACCCCTCCACTTT. Its translation is CASSLTGGPPSSPLHF.

The chain employs TRBV27 and TRBJ1-1; D is ambiguous. Germline V CDR1 and CDR2: MNHEY, SMNVEV (reference sequence). The V and J ends lost 6 bases and 0 bases respectively, with 8 bases between them. The CDR3 extends over 13 amino acids. The CDR3 protein is CASSLQLNTEAFF. DNA of the CDR3: TGTGCCAGCAGCCTCCAGTTGAACACTGAAGCTTTCTTT.

The chain recombines TRBV4-3 with TRBJ1-2, with TRBD1 as a possible D gene (5 bases). Germline V gives CDR1 LGHNA, CDR2 YSLEER. This CDR3 comprises 15 residues. Trimming left V 0 bases short and J 6 bases short, with 14 bases between. CDR3 nucleotide sequence: TGCGCCAGCAGCCAAGATTGGGGGGTGAGGGATGGCTACACCTTC. Protein: CASSQDWGVRDGYTF.